The present entry profiles one T cell receptor (beta chain) with its context. These data are taken from a study of radiation and T cells in renal cell carcinoma. Time point defined: blood 2 weeks post-SBRT. Treatment described: 15 Gy SBRT to primary tumor, nephrectomy 4 weeks later. The ends were cut back, 1 base at V and 7 bases at J, with 17 bases in the middle. CDR1 and CDR2 (germline): SGHVS, FQNEAQ. This CDR3 is 15 amino acids long. Clones were sequenced by immunoSEQ multiplex PCR, and TCRdb holds only the in-frame ones, with some missing. The table has roughly 78,000 clones, roughly 80% seen once.

The genes are TRBV7-8 and TRBJ2-7; D not resolved. This clonotype was obtained from a man aged 55-75 years with renal cell carcinoma. Here the sequenced sample was blood, taken from a patient whose treatment included radiotherapy and nephrectomy. The CDR3 sequence is CASSLELTVFGEQYF. CDR3 sequence (DNA): TGTGCCAGCAGCTTAGAGCTGACCGTCTTTGGGGAGCAGTACTTC.